The T cell receptor (beta chain) under discussion was sequenced for a study of patients and donors after allogeneic stem cell transplantation. TCRdb passed the RT-PCR reads through MiXCR, listing each CDR3 protein once. This sample has 400,000 to 450,000 distinct CDR3 sequences, with 16% found just once. Germline V CDR1 and CDR2: SGHTA, FQGNSA. V shed 1 base and J shed 3 bases, with 12 bases lying between them. The CDR3 is 15 residues long. This rearrangement joins TRBV7-2 to TRBJ2-5, with D possibly TRBD2 on 6 matching bases. The TCR comes from a human donor who was either an allogeneic HSCT recipient or a stem cell or donor lymphocyte infusion donor (not recorded which). It is not recorded whose cells these are; they may come from a transplant donor. The sample comprised blood, either unsorted or a sorted T cell fraction (not recorded which). The CDR3 nucleotides are TGTGCCAGCAGCTTAGGCTTCCGGGGGAAAGAGACCCAGTACTTC. Its translation is CASSLGFRGKETQYF.